Included here is one T cell receptor (beta chain) sequence, with context. Sequenced by immunoSEQ multiplex PCR; TCRdb stores in-frame clones only, minus some. This table has more than 70,000 clones, approximately 94% appearing once. The data were taken from a study of control samples from healthy donors and cancer patients. V shed 4 bases and J 5 bases; nucleotides not matched to a gene: 0. The CDR3 consists of 12 residues. Per the germline V gene, CDR1 is SGHDT and CDR2 is YYEEEE. Sequences were obtained from blood. This TCR derives from a young woman in good health. The chain links TRBV5-6 to TRBJ1-5; 7 bases fit TRBD1. CDR3 sequence: CASSTGDQPQHF. The CDR3 DNA is TGTGCCAGCAGCACAGGGGATCAGCCCCAGCATTTT.